These 5 T cell receptor beta chains share one sample of origin, sequenced in a study of shared clonotypes between healthy human individuals. Sequenced by immunoSEQ multiplex PCR; TCRdb stores in-frame clones only, minus some. The repertoire holds hundreds of thousands of clones, with over 90% as singletons. It was CD45RO-negative cells, positively selected for CCR7, that made up naive CD8 cells, with terminally differentiated effector memory CD45RA+ cells excluded. Sample: naive CD8+ T cells sorted from blood. The receptors come from a man aged 25 to 45 in good health.

The V call is TRBV27, the J call TRBJ2-7, with D tentatively TRBD2 (5 bases). This CDR3 has 14 amino acids. CDR1 is MNHEY, CDR2 SMNVEV, per germline (reference sequence). V lost 3 bases, J lost 1 base, and 10 bases lay in between. The CDR3 loop reads CASSFARESYEQYF. The CDR3 DNA follows: TGTGCCAGCAGTTTCGCCCGGGAATCCTACGAGCAGTACTTC.

CDR3 DNA sequence: TGCGCCAGCAGCCAGGGACTAGGCAATGAGCAGTTCTTC. Protein: CASSQGLGNEQFF. This rearrangement joins TRBV5-1 to TRBJ2-1, with 8 bases fitting TRBD2. CDR1 is SGHRS, CDR2 YFSETQ, per germline. Trimming cost V 4 bases and J 6 bases; bases outside gene matches: 3. The CDR3 sequence is 13 residues long.

The rearrangement uses TRBV4-1 and TRBJ2-7; D gene uncertain. In germline, CDR1 is MGHRA, CDR2 YSYEKL. The V end was cut by 3 bases, the J end by 0 bases, with 15 bases between. This CDR3 region has 16 residues. The CDR3 sequence: CASSQKRPASSYEQYF. CDR3 DNA sequence: TGCGCCAGCAGCCAGAAACGACCCGCCAGCTCCTACGAGCAGTACTTC.

This clone was observed a single time. The rearrangement links TRBV18 to TRBJ2-3, with a weak D call TRBD2 (7 bases). The CDR3 is 14 amino acids. Trimming removed 6 bases from V and 4 bases from J, with 14 bases in between. From germline, CDR1 is KGHSH and CDR2 LQKENI. The CDR3 protein is CASSPGDYADTQYF. CDR3 DNA sequence: TGTGCCAGCTCCCCAGGGGACTACGCAGATACGCAGTATTTT.

The chain recombines TRBV7-8 with TRBJ2-3; maybe TRBD2 (5 bases). This CDR3 contains 12 residues. V gave up 6 bases and J gave up 8 bases, with 12 bases separating them. The germline V gene encodes CDR1 SGHVS and CDR2 FQNEAQ. The DNA of the CDR3 is TGTGCCAGCAGACCCCTTGAGGGTACGCAGTATTTT. This sequence encodes CASRPLEGTQYF. The variable domain in full, completed from reference TRBV7-8 and TRBJ2-3, reads GAGVSQSPRYKVAKRGQDVALRCDPISGHVSLFWYQQALGQGPEFLTYFQNEAQLDKSGLPSDRFFAERPEGSVSTLKIQRTQQEDSAVYLCASRPLEGTQYFGPGTRLTVL.